This passage covers 7 T cell receptor beta chains from one sample sequenced in a study of early T cells in non-severe SARS-CoV-2 infection. TCRdb used MiXCR to reprocess the 5' RACE reads, holding one entry per CDR3 protein. The table shows 63,000 or so distinct CDR3 sequences, with 9.5% to 12% occurring only once. Here the sequenced sample was whole blood, taken at baseline. The receptors here all came from an adult who was a healthcare worker with PCR-confirmed SARS-CoV-2 infection or an uninfected control (not recorded which).

This clonotype was recorded at least ten times. The chain links TRBV7-2 to TRBJ1-1; D unclear. Trimming took off 5 bases at V and 1 base at J, with 8 bases between the two ends. CDR3 length: 13 residues. The V gene's germline CDR1 is SGHTA and CDR2 FQGNSA. CDR3 coding DNA: TGTGCCAGCAGCCTCCGACAGAACACTGAAGCTTTCTTT. Protein product: CASSLRQNTEAFF. Complete variable domain (other parts from reference TRBV7-2 and TRBJ1-1): GAGVSQSPSNKVTEKGKDVELRCDPISGHTALYWYRQSLGQGLEFLIYFQGNSAPDKSGLPSDRFSAERTGGSVSTLTIQRTQQEDSAVYLCASSLRQNTEAFFGQGTRLTVV.

By its share, this clonotype is medium-sized. This rearrangement joins TRBV6-4 to TRBJ2-1; 7 bases line up with TRBD2. Germline values: CDR1 MRHNA, CDR2 SNTAGT. This CDR3 has 16 amino acids. Germline trimming cut 0 bases from V and 6 bases from J; bases unmatched to any gene: 8. The CDR3 nucleotides are TGTGCCAGCAGTGACTCATTCGCGGGAGTTGTCAATGAGCAGTTCTTC. Translated, it gives CASSDSFAGVVNEQFF.

Here the CDR3 reads CASSLQGVTDTQYF. The CDR3 DNA sequence: TGTGCCAGCAGCTTGCAGGGCGTCACAGATACGCAGTATTTT. The rearrangement links TRBV5-5 to TRBJ2-3, with TRBD1 as a possible D gene (5 bases). There are 14 residues in the CDR3. From germline, CDR1 is SGHKS and CDR2 YYEKEE (reference sequence). V lost 1 base and J lost 2, with 8 bases in between.

This clonotype was picked up many times. V usage is TRBV7-2 and J usage is TRBJ2-5, with D perhaps matching TRBD2 (6 bases). Trimming removed 5 bases at V and 9 bases at J, with 16 bases between. Germline V gives CDR1 SGHTA, CDR2 FQGNSA. The CDR3 extends over 13 amino acids. In DNA form, the CDR3 reads TGTGCCAGCAGCCTAACAGCGAGGGAGGCCCAGTACTTC. Protein sequence: CASSLTAREAQYF.

J is TRBJ1-1 and V is TRBV4-1; D is unclear. Deletions cut 1 base from V and 1 base from J, with 13 bases between. The CDR3 consists of 16 residues. CDR1 and CDR2 from the germline V gene are MGHRA and YSYEKL. As DNA, the CDR3 is TGCGCCAGCAGCCAAGGGCTATTGGATCGGAACACTGAAGCTTTCTTT. Protein product: CASSQGLLDRNTEAFF.

At least ten counts were recorded for this clonotype. DNA of the CDR3: TGTGCCAGCAGTTTAGTGGGGTACAATGAGCAGTTCTTC. Protein product: CASSLVGYNEQFF. The chain employs TRBV12-3 or TRBV12-4 and TRBJ2-1; no firm D call. CDR3 length equals 13 residues. V lost 1 base and J lost 4, with 5 bases in between.

This clonotype came up many times. The chain uses TRBV18 and TRBJ2-4; D remains unclear. The CDR3 is 13 residues long. CDR1 is KGHSH, CDR2 LQKENI, per germline. V was pared by 3 bases and J by 4 bases, with 7 bases between. The CDR3 sequence is CASSPSEKNIQYF. CDR3 nucleotides: TGTGCCAGCTCACCCTCGGAAAAAAACATTCAGTACTTC.